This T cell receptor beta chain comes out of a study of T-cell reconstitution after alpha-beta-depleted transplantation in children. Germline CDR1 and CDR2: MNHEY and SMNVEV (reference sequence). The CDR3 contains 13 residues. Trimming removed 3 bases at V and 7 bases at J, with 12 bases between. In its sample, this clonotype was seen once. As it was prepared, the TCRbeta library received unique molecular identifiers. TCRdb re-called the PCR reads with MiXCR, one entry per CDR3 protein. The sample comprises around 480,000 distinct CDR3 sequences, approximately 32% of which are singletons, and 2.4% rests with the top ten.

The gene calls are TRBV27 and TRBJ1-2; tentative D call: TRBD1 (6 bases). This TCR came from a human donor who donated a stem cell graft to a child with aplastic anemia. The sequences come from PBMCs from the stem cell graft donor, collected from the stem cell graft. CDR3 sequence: CASSFWGARGYTF. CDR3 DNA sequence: TGTGCCAGCAGTTTCTGGGGGGCGCGTGGCTACACCTTC.